Listed here are 6 T cell receptor delta chains from one sample, sequenced in a study of gamma-delta T cells after stem cell transplantation. TCRdb re-identified clones in the RT-PCR reads via CATT. The top ten hold approximately 58% of the sample, which has over a thousand delta-chain clones, around 13% seen once. The sample taken for sequencing was gamma-delta T cells. Source of these receptors: a human donor. It is not recorded whose cells these are; they may come from a transplant donor.

This clone was seen a few times. CDR3 DNA: TGTGCCTGTGACCTGGTTGGGATCGGGGATAAACTCATCTTT. Translating it yields CACDLVGIGDKLIF. The V gene is TRDV2, the J gene TRDJ1, with a weak D call TRDD3 (5 bases). The CDR3 spans 14 residues. Germline V CDR1 and CDR2: GEAIGNYY, EKD. The V end lost 3 bases, the J end lost 5 bases, and 15 bases lay between the germline ends.

The chain carries TRDV2 and TRDJ1, with unresolved D. V was shortened by 2 bases and J by 0 bases, with 12 bases between the two germline ends. The CDR3 is 15 amino acids. Germline lookup yields CDR1 GEAIGNYY and CDR2 EKD. CDR3 region: CACDKLELNTDKLIF. CDR3 in DNA: TGTGCCTGTGACAAGCTGGAACTTAACACCGATAAACTCATCTTT.

Regarding this clone: The TCRdb protein, from a much larger clone, departs from this DNA's translation at residue 8, likely by read error; the protein shown derives from the DNA. The J gene is TRDJ1, the V gene TRDV2; 7 bases line up with TRDD3. V gave up 2 bases and J gave up 0 bases; unmatched junction bases: 11. This CDR3 has 17 amino acids. Germline CDR1 is GEAIGNYY and CDR2 is EKD. The CDR3 spells CACDSLLEDTHTDKLIF. The CDR3, as DNA: TGTGCCTGTGACAGCCTACTGGAGGATACGCACACCGATAAACTCATCTTT.

The V call is TRDV2, the J call TRDJ3; D is unclear. V shed 0 bases and J shed 0 bases, with 11 bases lying between them. The germline V gene has CDR1 GEAIGNYY and CDR2 EKD. The CDR3 consists of 18 residues. Written as DNA, the CDR3 is TGTGCCTGTGACACCGTGGCGCCCAGCTCCTGGGACACCCGACAGATGTTTTTC. Translation: CACDTVAPSSWDTRQMFF.

This clone has only a few counts. The chain carries TRDV1 and TRDJ1, with 7 bases identical to TRDD3. The V gene's germline CDR1 is TSWWSYY and CDR2 QGS. The CDR3 consists of 18 residues. J lost 10 bases, V lost 2 bases, and 22 bases had no gene match. The CDR3 loop is CALGELNYLYTGVSGLIF. The CDR3 DNA is TGTGCTCTTGGGGAATTGAATTATCTATACACTGGGGTGAGCGGACTCATCTTT.

There are a few counts of this clone. The chain joins TRDV2 to TRDJ1; 13 nucleotides match TRDD3. J lost 0 bases, V lost 3 bases, and 12 bases had no gene match. The CDR3 has 19 residues. The germline V gene encodes CDR1 GEAIGNYY and CDR2 EKD. Here the CDR3 reads CACDALLGDTTGYTDKLIF. In DNA form, the CDR3 reads TGTGCCTGTGACGCCTTACTGGGGGATACGACGGGCTACACCGATAAACTCATCTTT.